The 14 T cell receptor beta chains reported below all come from one sample, sequenced in a study of early T cells in non-severe SARS-CoV-2 infection. TCRdb ran MiXCR on the 5' RACE reads and lists one entry per CDR3 protein. The sample lists 26,000 or so distinct CDR3 sequences, around 5.8% occurring once. Sequenced material: whole blood. These receptor sequences come from an adult who was a healthcare worker with PCR-confirmed SARS-CoV-2 infection or an uninfected control (not recorded which).

This clonotype was detected ten times or more. The chain combines TRBV11-1 with TRBJ2-3, with TRBD2 matching over 9 bases. Germline CDR1 and CDR2: SGHAT and FQDESV (reference sequence). The length of the CDR3 is 16 residues. Trimming at V came to 3 bases and at J to 0 bases, leaving 4 bases not matched to a gene. The CDR3 protein is CASSFLAGWSTDTQYF. CDR3 nucleotides: TGTGCCAGCAGCTTCCTAGCGGGGTGGAGCACAGATACGCAGTATTTT.

This clonotype has ten or more counts. The rearrangement links TRBV20-1 to TRBJ2-5; 8 bases are shared with TRBD2. This CDR3 has 13 amino acids. After removal of 3 bases from V and 5 bases from J, the junction contained 5 bases not matched to a gene. Germline V gene data show CDR1 as DFQATT and CDR2 as SNEGSKA (reference sequence). CDR3 loop: CSASGGDVETQYF. CDR3 coding DNA: TGCAGTGCTAGCGGGGGGGATGTGGAGACCCAGTACTTC.

Ten or more counts support this clonotype. V is TRBV24-1 and J is TRBJ1-1, with a weak D call TRBD1 (5 bases). Deletions cut 3 bases from V and 8 bases from J, with 9 bases between. CDR3 size: 12 residues. Looked up from germline, CDR1 is KGHDR and CDR2 is SFDVKD. In nucleotides, the CDR3 is TGTGCCACCAGTGATGGTCGGGGGGAAGCTTTCTTT. Protein sequence: CATSDGRGEAFF.

In its sample, this clonotype was seen many times. The chain employs TRBV7-6 and TRBJ2-3; D unclear. The CDR3 contains 12 residues. The germline V gene has CDR1 SGHVS and CDR2 FNYEAQ. V shed 5 bases and J shed 6 bases, with 9 bases lying between them. This CDR3 is CASSRMGDTQYF. For the CDR3, the DNA is TGTGCCAGCAGCCGGATGGGGGATACGCAGTATTTT.

This chain connects TRBV20-1 to TRBJ1-4; D not certain. The V and J ends lost 0 bases and 8 bases respectively, with 16 bases between them. Germline CDR1 is DFQATT and CDR2 is SNEGSKA (reference sequence). This CDR3 contains 15 residues. CDR3 in amino acids: CSARDRTAPREKLFF. The CDR3 DNA follows: TGCAGTGCTAGAGATAGGACGGCCCCTAGGGAAAAACTGTTTTTT.

This sequence joins TRBV12-3 or TRBV12-4 and TRBJ1-6; D remains ambiguous. The CDR3 is 14 amino acids. The V end lost 1 base, the J end lost 7 bases, and 8 bases lay between the germline ends. As DNA, the CDR3 is TGTGCCAGCAGTTTAGATCCCAGGAATTCACCCCTCCACTTT. It is translated as CASSLDPRNSPLHF.

This clonotype appeared a few times. The chain links TRBV6-1 to TRBJ2-3; 12 nucleotides line up with TRBD1. The CDR3 length is 15 residues. The germline CDR1 and CDR2 sequences are MNHNS and SASEGT. After removal of 7 bases from V and 4 bases from J, the junction contained 6 bases not matched to a gene. Here the CDR3 DNA reads TGTGCCAGCATACGGGACAGGGGGCTCCCAGATACGCAGTATTTT. Its translation: CASIRDRGLPDTQYF.

This clonotype was recorded at least ten times. The rearrangement uses TRBV6-6 and TRBJ2-1; weak D call: TRBD2 (7 bases). The ends were cut back, 5 bases at V and 7 bases at J, with 27 bases in the middle. Germline assignment: CDR1 MNHNY and CDR2 SVGAGI (reference sequence). There are 18 residues in the CDR3. The DNA for the CDR3 is TGTGCCAGCAGTCCGGAGGGGGGGGCGCGAATCAGCTGGAATGAGCAGTTCTTC. It yields the protein CASSPEGGARISWNEQFF.

This clonotype has a count of ten or more. V and J are TRBV6-5 and TRBJ1-2; TRBD1 agrees at 8 bases. Unmatched junction bases numbered 10, after V lost 6 bases and J lost 10 bases. The CDR3 has 13 residues. The germline CDR1 and CDR2 sequences are MNHEY and SVGAGI. The CDR3 reads CASRSKQGVSYTF. CDR3 DNA sequence: TGTGCCAGCAGGTCTAAACAGGGGGTATCCTACACCTTC.

This clonotype was found many times. The chain joins TRBV11-2 to TRBJ2-7; no firm D call. V was pared by 1 base and J by 0 bases, with 4 bases between. This CDR3 region has 13 residues. CDR1 and CDR2 (germline): SGHAT, FQNNGV. The CDR3 loop reads CASSLAASYEQYF. CDR3 nucleotide sequence: TGTGCCAGCAGCTTAGCCGCCTCCTACGAGCAGTACTTC.

This clonotype was detected ten times or more. This chain links TRBV24-1 with TRBJ1-5; maybe TRBD1 (6 bases). The CDR3 spans 15 residues. V was pared by 2 bases and J by 0 bases, with 7 bases between. Per the germline V gene, CDR1 is KGHDR and CDR2 is SFDVKD. The CDR3: CATSDSGDSNQPQHF. The CDR3 region has the DNA TGTGCCACCAGTGATTCAGGGGATAGCAATCAGCCCCAGCATTTT.

This clonotype came up many times. CDR3 nucleotides: TGCGCCAGCAGGCAAGGTGAGCGGGAATACAATGAGCAGTTCTTC. This codes for CASRQGEREYNEQFF. The chain couples TRBV10-2 to TRBJ2-1, with 7 bases matching TRBD2. The V and J ends lost 6 bases and 4 bases, in that order; junction bases with no gene match: 9. Germline V gene lookup returns CDR1 WSHSY and CDR2 SAAADI. The CDR3 runs to 15 residues.

The chain joins TRBV7-8 to TRBJ1-2; D not certain. V dropped 0 bases and J dropped 4 bases, with 6 bases sitting between them. The CDR3 sequence is 13 residues long. Germline loops: CDR1 SGHVS, CDR2 FQNEAQ. The CDR3 DNA reads TGTGCCAGCAGCTTAGCGGGGTTCTATGGCTACACCTTC. Residues: CASSLAGFYGYTF.

The chain carries TRBV11-2 and TRBJ2-5, with TRBD2 matching 12 bases. Unmatched junction bases numbered 3, after V lost 5 bases and J lost 2 bases. The CDR3 contains 15 residues. The germline V gene encodes CDR1 SGHAT and CDR2 FQNNGV. As DNA, the CDR3 is TGTGCCAGCAGCCATCTAGCGGGGGGGCAAGAGACCCAGTACTTC. It encodes CASSHLAGGQETQYF.